This note documents a single T cell receptor beta chain sequence. Here immunoSEQ multiplex PCR was the method, and the copy in TCRdb shows in-frame clones only, minus some. The sample has approximately 300,000 clones, about 92% seen once. The entry originates in a study of blood T cell repertoires in COVID-19. Germline CDR1 reads GTSNPN; CDR2 reads SVGIG (reference sequence). The CDR3 contains 13 residues. V lost 2 bases and J 5 bases, leaving 7 bases between the germline ends. Material: PBMCs or T cells enriched from blood (not recorded which). V is TRBV30 and J is TRBJ1-6; D might be TRBD1 (6 bases). This sequence originates from a woman in her 30s who had recovered from COVID-19. Here the CDR3 DNA reads TGTGCCTGGAGTACAGGGAATAATTCACCCCTCCACTTT. Encoded protein: CAWSTGNNSPLHF.